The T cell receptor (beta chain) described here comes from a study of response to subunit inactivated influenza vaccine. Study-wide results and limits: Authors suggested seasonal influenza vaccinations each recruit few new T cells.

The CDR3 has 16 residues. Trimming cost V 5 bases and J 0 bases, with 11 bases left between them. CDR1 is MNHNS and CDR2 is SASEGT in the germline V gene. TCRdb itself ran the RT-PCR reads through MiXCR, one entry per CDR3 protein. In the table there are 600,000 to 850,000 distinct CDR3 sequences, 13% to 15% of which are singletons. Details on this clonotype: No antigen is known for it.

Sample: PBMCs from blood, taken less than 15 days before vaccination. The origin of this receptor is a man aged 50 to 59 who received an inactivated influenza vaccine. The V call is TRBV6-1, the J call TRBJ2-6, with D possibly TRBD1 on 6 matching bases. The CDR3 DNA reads TGTGCCAGCAGTCAAGGGACACACTCTGGGGCCAACGTCCTGACTTTC. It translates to CASSQGTHSGANVLTF.